One T cell receptor beta chain is described in this entry. The sample is drawn from a study of blood T cell repertoires in COVID-19. In the study overall: T cells, B-cell-depleted T cells, or PBMCs supplied cDNA or gDNA.

Per germline, CDR1 LNHDA and CDR2 SQIVND (reference sequence). Trimming cost V 5 bases and J 1 base, with 8 bases left between them. CDR3 length: 13 residues. Only in-frame clones appear in the TCRdb table, and some are missing; sequencing was by immunoSEQ multiplex PCR. The table lists some 170,000 clones, about 88% of them singletons. The source of this sequence is a man aged 55 to 70 with active or convalescent COVID-19. The genes are TRBV19 and TRBJ1-1; D remains ambiguous. The sequencing sample was made of peripheral blood. CDR3: CASSEVENTEAFF. The CDR3 DNA reads as TGTGCCAGTAGTGAGGTGGAGAACACTGAAGCTTTCTTT.